This T cell receptor (beta chain) was sequenced during a study of siplizumab effects on memory and regulatory T cells. Study results and caveats: The authors mapped only a minor fraction of alloreactive clones to unstimulated subsets. It seemed that naive T cells were more diverse than memory cells and were major contributors to the alloresponse.

V dropped 1 base and J dropped 0 bases, with 7 bases sitting between them. There are 15 residues in the CDR3. The germline CDR1 and CDR2 sequences are LNHDA and SQIVND (reference sequence). The assay covered 95,000 to 100,000 TCR templates per sample. TCRdb's copy holds only in-frame clones and misses some; the assay was immunoSEQ multiplex PCR. The sample comprises fewer than 65,000 clones, roughly 93% of which are singletons, and approximately 17% rests with the top ten. On this clone itself: Its antigen is currently unknown.

The sequenced sample consisted of CD8+ T cells sorted from blood. This chain connects TRBV19 to TRBJ2-1; D ambiguous. The clonotype comes from a human donor in good health. CDR3 residues: CASSIAASSYNEQFF. In nucleotides, the CDR3 is TGTGCCAGTAGTATAGCGGCCAGCTCCTACAATGAGCAGTTCTTC.